Given below is one T cell receptor beta chain in context. This specimen belongs to a study of blood T cell repertoires in COVID-19. Looking at the study overall: PBMCs, B-cell-depleted T cells, or T cells were the source of the cDNA or gDNA that made up the material.

The V gene's germline CDR1 is SNHLY and CDR2 FYNNEI. J gave up 5 bases and V 8 bases, and 7 bases lay outside the gene matches. The length of the CDR3 is 14 residues. Clones were read by immunoSEQ multiplex PCR, and TCRdb kept only the in-frame ones, dropping some. Among 270,000 or so clones listed, roughly 89% were seen once. The sequence derives from a woman in her thirties or forties who had recovered from COVID-19. The genes are TRBV2 and TRBJ2-2; 8 nucleotides align to TRBD2. The sequenced material came from peripheral blood. This CDR3 reads CASAFSGETGELFF. DNA of the CDR3: TGTGCCAGCGCTTTTAGCGGGGAAACCGGGGAGCTGTTTTTT.